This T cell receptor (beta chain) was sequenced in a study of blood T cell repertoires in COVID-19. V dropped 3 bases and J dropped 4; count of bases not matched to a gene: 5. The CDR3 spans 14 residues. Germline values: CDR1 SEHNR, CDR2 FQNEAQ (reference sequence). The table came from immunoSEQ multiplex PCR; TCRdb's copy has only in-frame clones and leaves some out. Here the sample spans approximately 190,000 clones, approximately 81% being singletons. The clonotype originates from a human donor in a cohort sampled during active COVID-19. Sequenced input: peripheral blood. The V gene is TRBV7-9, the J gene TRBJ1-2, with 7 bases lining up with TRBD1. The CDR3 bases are TGTGCCAGCAGCTTTGACAGGGCCGGCTATGGCTACACCTTC. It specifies CASSFDRAGYGYTF.